One T cell receptor beta chain is described in this entry. Antigen: not known. The entry originates in a study of T cell responses to AZD1222 COVID-19 vaccine. Only in-frame clones appear in the TCRdb table, and some are missing; sequencing was by immunoSEQ multiplex PCR. Altogether 100,000 to 140,000 clones are present, around 92% being singletons, with the ten largest covering 5.5% to 8%. Findings and caveats of the study: Along spike, vaccine-associated CD4 TCRs were found throughout, with dominance at 160-218 and 743-854. Sampled repertoires all dated from after the peak T cell response. Among spike-specific TCRs, nearly half reportedly target unmutated variant regions.

Germline-derived CDR1 and CDR2 are SGHRS and YFSETQ. V lost 7 bases and J 0 bases, leaving 11 bases between the germline ends. The CDR3 length is 14 residues. The chain recombines TRBV5-1 with TRBJ2-1; D may be TRBD2 (7 bases). This TCR was recovered from an adult in good health. Sequencing was performed on peripheral blood, taken on day 0 of AZD1222 vaccination. CDR3 bases: TGCGCCAGCGGGGGCGGGAGCTCCTACAATGAGCAGTTCTTC. Amino acid sequence: CASGGGSSYNEQFF.